The rows below give T cell receptor gamma chains drawn from one sample of a study of Vδ1+ human thymocytes. TCRdb reprocessed the multiplex PCR reads through CATT. Among about 27,000 gamma-chain clones, around a fifth were seen once, and the ten largest hold roughly 1.9%. Sequenced material: Vdelta1+ gamma-delta thymocytes from the thymus. The receptors originated from a boy in the first two years of life who had congenital heart surgery. The conserved cysteine and the conserved F or W are not part of the CDR3 here. Only part of the rows carry a size: once, few, many, or a class if the clone is expanded.

clone_size v_call cdr3_aa
- TRGV5 ATWDRRFKKL
few TRGV4 ATWDGPWYKKL
- TRGV3 ATWDGHGGKL
few TRGV5 ATWDRLGRSNYYKKL
- TRGV4 ATWDGPISDWIKT
- TRGV2 ATWDGASGYKKL
once TRGV5 ATWDPRIYAWIKT
few TRGV4 ATWAPPKKL
few TRGV3 ATWDSGGYKKL
- TRGV9 ALWEVDLGSDWIKT
- TRGV9 ALWEVGLRLEKL
few TRGV3 ATWDRVEGGLEKL
- TRGV8 ATWDRGGYYKKL
few TRGV2 ATWLSYYKKL
- TRGV9 ALWDSRGYYKKL
few TRGV9 ALWEVQARRTGHYYKKL
- TRGV9 ALLLYKKL
few TRGV5 ATWGRFHEKL
- TRGV4 ATWGLGYYKKL
few TRGV9 ALWEVCELGKKIKV
few TRGV3 ATTKGPFTGWFKI
few TRGV5 ATWDISNYYKKL
- TRGV5 ATWDSLFLGGWFKI
- TRGV3 ATWDRRTKL
- TRGV9 ALWEVPGEKL
- TRGV4 ATWDGLDYYKIL
few TRGV9 ALWEVLYSKKL
few TRGV9 ALWESYYYKKL
few TRGV4 ATWDIKGYKKL